Each of the 5 T cell receptor beta chains below was sequenced from the same sample in a study of blood T cell repertoires in COVID-19. Sequencing used immunoSEQ multiplex PCR; TCRdb keeps in-frame clones, though not all of them. Here the sample spans approximately 200,000 clones, around 84% being singletons. The sample consisted of peripheral blood. These receptors were taken from a woman over 75 with COVID-19, enrolled during active disease.

This clone occurred once. The chain uses TRBV7-9 and TRBJ2-5; 8 bases fit TRBD2. This CDR3 region has 14 residues. Germline V gene data show CDR1 as SEHNR and CDR2 as FQNEAQ (reference sequence). Losses at the gene ends were 5 bases for V and 5 bases for J; bases not matched to a gene: 7. CDR3 sequence: CASSPGLAGETQYF. CDR3 DNA: TGTGCCAGCAGCCCCGGACTAGCTGGGGAGACCCAGTACTTC.

This chain joins TRBV5-5 and TRBJ1-1; 7 nucleotides agree with TRBD1. The germline CDR1 and CDR2 sequences are SGHKS and YYEKEE (reference sequence). Trimming took 0 bases from V and 4 from J; bases not matched to a gene: 9. The CDR3 loop spans 16 amino acids. The DNA of the CDR3 is TGTGCCAGCAGCTTGGCACCGGTAGGGGGCAGCACTGAAGCTTTCTTT. Translation: CASSLAPVGGSTEAFF.

The V gene is TRBV7-2, the J gene TRBJ2-2; 7 bases fit TRBD2. This CDR3 has 15 amino acids. Losses at the gene ends were 1 base for V and 6 bases for J; bases not matched to a gene: 5. Germline V gene data show CDR1 as SGHTA and CDR2 as FQGNSA. The CDR3 nucleotides read TGTGCCAGCAGCTTAGAGAGCGGGGAACCCGGGGAGCTGTTTTTT. As protein: CASSLESGEPGELFF.

This clone was observed once. CDR3 bases: TGTGCCAGCTCAAAACCGACAGGTGAAGCTTTCTTT. This codes for CASSKPTGEAFF. This sequence joins TRBV18 and TRBJ1-1; possibly TRBD1 for D (6 bases). The V end lost 5 bases, the J end lost 7 bases, and 11 bases lay between the germline ends. Germline V gene sequence: CDR1 KGHSH, CDR2 LQKENI. The CDR3 totals 12 residues.

V and J are TRBV28 and TRBJ2-1; D not resolved. CDR1 is MDHEN and CDR2 is SYDVKM in the germline V gene. The CDR3 loop spans 12 amino acids. V lost 1 base, J lost 5 bases, and 3 bases lay in between. The CDR3 loop reads CASSLFDNEQFF. The DNA of the CDR3 is TGTGCCAGCAGTTTATTCGACAATGAGCAGTTCTTC. Supplemented by reference TRBV28 and TRBJ2-1, the full variable domain reads DVKVTQSSRYLVKRTGEKVFLECVQDMDHENMFWYRQDPGLGLRLIYFSYDVKMKEKGDIPEGYSVSREKKERFSLILESASTNQTSMYLCASSLFDNEQFFGPGTRLTVL.